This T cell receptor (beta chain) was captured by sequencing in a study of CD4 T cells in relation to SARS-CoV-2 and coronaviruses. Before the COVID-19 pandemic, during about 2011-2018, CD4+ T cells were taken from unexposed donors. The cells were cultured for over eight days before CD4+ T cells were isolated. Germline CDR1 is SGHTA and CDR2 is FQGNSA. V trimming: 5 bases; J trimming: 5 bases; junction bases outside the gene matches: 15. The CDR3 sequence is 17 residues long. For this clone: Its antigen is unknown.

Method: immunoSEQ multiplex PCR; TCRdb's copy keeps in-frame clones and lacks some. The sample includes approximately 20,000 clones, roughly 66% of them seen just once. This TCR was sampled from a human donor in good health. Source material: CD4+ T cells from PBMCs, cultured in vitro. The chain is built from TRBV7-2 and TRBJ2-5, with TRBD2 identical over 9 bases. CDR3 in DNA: TGTGCCAGCAGCCCAGGGGCTGGCGGGGGGGCACCCGAGACCCAGTACTTC. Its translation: CASSPGAGGGAPETQYF.